The text below deals with one T cell receptor beta chain. Trimming pared 8 bases from V and 13 bases from J, leaving 22 bases between. The germline CDR1 and CDR2 sequences are SNHLY and FYNNEI. There are 13 residues in the CDR3. The record originates from a study of shared clonotypes between healthy human individuals. The authors ran the assay at deep level. Only in-frame clones appear in the TCRdb table, and some are missing; sequencing was by immunoSEQ multiplex PCR. The table shows about 990,000 clones, with more than 75% occurring only once. The V gene is TRBV2, the J gene TRBJ2-3, with D possibly called TRBD1 or TRBD2 (5 bases each). The sample taken for sequencing was memory CD4+ T cells from PBMCs. Subset described: CD45RA-negative fraction. The receptor was isolated from a man in his late teens or twenties in good health. Some clones in this sample may be carry-over from other donors' samples. CDR3 DNA: TGTGCCAGCGGAGATTTTGGGGACGGGCCCAAGTATTTT. Its protein is CASGDFGDGPKYF.